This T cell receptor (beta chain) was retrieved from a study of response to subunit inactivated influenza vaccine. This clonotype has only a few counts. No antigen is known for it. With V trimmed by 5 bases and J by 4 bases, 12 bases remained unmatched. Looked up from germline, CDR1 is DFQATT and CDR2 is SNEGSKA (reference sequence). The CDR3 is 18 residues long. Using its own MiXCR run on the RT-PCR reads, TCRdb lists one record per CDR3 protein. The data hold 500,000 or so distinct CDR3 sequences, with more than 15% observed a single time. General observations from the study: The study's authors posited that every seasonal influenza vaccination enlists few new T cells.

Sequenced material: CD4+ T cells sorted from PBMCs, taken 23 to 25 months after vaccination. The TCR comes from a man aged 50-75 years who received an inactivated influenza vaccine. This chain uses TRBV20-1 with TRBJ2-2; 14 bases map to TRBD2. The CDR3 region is CSARRGLAGGRGTGELFF. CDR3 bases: TGCAGTGCTCGCCGCGGACTAGCGGGAGGACGGGGCACCGGGGAGCTGTTTTTT.